This T cell receptor beta chain was recovered during a study of blood T cell repertoires in COVID-19. Study at large: Samples taken during acute and convalescent COVID-19 were collected in the United States, Italy and Spain. T cells, B-cell-depleted T cells, or PBMCs provided the cDNA or gDNA that served as material.

Study processing details: Reference gene primer amplification in the assay estimated nucleated cell counts. The repertoire was sequenced with immunoSEQ multiplex PCR; TCRdb's copy has only in-frame clones and lacks some. D and trimming were read from the DNA, whereas the V and J calls and clone size are those reported in that table. The profile shows hundreds of thousands of clones, about nine tenths of them singletons. Unmatched junction bases numbered 13, after V lost 4 bases and J lost 8 bases. Looked up from germline, CDR1 is KGHDR and CDR2 is SFDVKD. The CDR3 covers 16 residues. The V call is TRBV24-1, the J call TRBJ2-1; 7 nucleotides agree with TRBD1. The sample was peripheral blood. The sequence came from a man aged 60 to 69 who had recovered from COVID-19. The CDR3 sequence is CATSEPTRGLGDEQFF. In nucleotides, the CDR3 is TGTGCCACCAGTGAGCCTACCAGGGGGTTGGGGGATGAGCAGTTCTTC.